Listed below are T cell receptor beta chains from one sample, sequenced in a study of blood T cell repertoires in COVID-19. Assay: immunoSEQ multiplex PCR; the TCRdb copy retains only in-frame clones and omits some. The sample yields 120,000 or so clones, approximately 82% seen once. Material: peripheral blood. These receptors originate from a man older than 75 with active or convalescent COVID-19. Each CDR3 is given with its conserved first and last residue. A D gene is named only where the DNA matches it firmly. Only some rows state a clone size, as once, few, many or a class for expanded clones.

J: TRBJ2-3
D: .
V: TRBV12-2
size: .
DNA: TGTGCAAGTCGCCATAGCGGGGGGGCTGAAGATACGCAGTATTTT
CDR3: CASRHSGGAEDTQYF

J: TRBJ2-3
D: .
V: TRBV6-4
size: .
DNA: TGTGCCAGCAGTGTAACCGGGTCCACAGATACGCAGTATTTT
CDR3: CASSVTGSTDTQYF

J: TRBJ2-7
D: TRBD1
V: TRBV12-3/TRBV12-4
size: .
DNA: TGTGCCAGCAGTTCCCGGGACAGCTACGAGCAGTACTTC
CDR3: CASSSRDSYEQYF

J: TRBJ1-2
D: TRBD1
V: TRBV5-1
size: .
DNA: TGCGCCAGCAGCAAGGAGGGTGACAGGGTACAGGGCTACACCTTC
CDR3: CASSKEGDRVQGYTF

J: TRBJ1-4
D: TRBD1
V: TRBV19
size: .
DNA: TGTGCCAGTAGTATAAATATCGGGACAGTCGCAACTAATGAAAAACTGTTTTTT
CDR3: CASSINIGTVATNEKLFF

J: TRBJ2-7
D: TRBD2
V: TRBV7-3
size: many
DNA: TGTGCCAGCAGCTTATGGGCGGGACTAGCTGAAGAGCAGTACTTC
CDR3: CASSLWAGLAEEQYF

J: TRBJ2-5
D: .
V: TRBV10-3
size: few
DNA: TGTGCCATCAGTGAGCTCCGGACTGAGATAGAGACCCAGTACTTC
CDR3: CAISELRTEIETQYF

J: TRBJ2-5
D: TRBD2
V: TRBV7-2
size: .
DNA: TGTGCCAGCAGCTTACAGGGAGGGGATGAGACCCAGTACTTC
CDR3: CASSLQGGDETQYF

J: TRBJ1-1
D: .
V: TRBV28
size: .
DNA: TGTGCCACTTTAACGGGGAGCACTGAAGCTTTCTTT
CDR3: CATLTGSTEAFF

J: TRBJ1-6
D: .
V: TRBV6-1
size: .
DNA: TGTGCCAGCAGTGAAATGGGCGATTCACCCCTCCACTTT
CDR3: CASSEMGDSPLHF

J: TRBJ2-3
D: .
V: TRBV18
size: .
DNA: TGTGCCAGCTCACGAGTAGGTGGAGACGGCACAGATACGCAGTATTTT
CDR3: CASSRVGGDGTDTQYF

J: TRBJ1-3
D: TRBD1
V: TRBV7-9
size: few
DNA: TGTGCCAGCAGCCTATGGATGGGACAGACCTTCTCTGGAAACACCATATATTTT
CDR3: CASSLWMGQTFSGNTIYF

J: TRBJ2-5
D: TRBD2
V: TRBV5-1
size: .
DNA: TGCGCCAGCAGCTTAGGCGGGGGGCAACAAGAGACCCAGTACTTC
CDR3: CASSLGGGQQETQYF

J: TRBJ1-5
D: .
V: TRBV19
size: .
DNA: TGTGCCAGTAGCGGAGGGTTGGACAATCAGCCCCAGCATTTT
CDR3: CASSGGLDNQPQHF

J: TRBJ1-1
D: .
V: TRBV21-1
size: .
DNA: TGTGCCAGCAGCACGGACAGTCTGAACACTGAAGCTTTCTTT
CDR3: CASSTDSLNTEAFF

J: TRBJ2-3
D: TRBD1
V: TRBV3-1/TRBV3-2
size: few
DNA: TGTGCCAGCAGCCAGCAGGGGGCTGAGGATACGCAGTATTTT
CDR3: CASSQQGAEDTQYF

J: TRBJ1-1
D: TRBD1
V: TRBV9
size: .
DNA: TGTGCCAGCAGCGGACGACAGGGGGCTACTGAAGCTTTCTTT
CDR3: CASSGRQGATEAFF

J: TRBJ1-3
D: .
V: TRBV7-9
size: .
DNA: TGTGCCAGCAGTCTAGGGGTGGATGGAAACACCATATATTTT
CDR3: CASSLGVDGNTIYF

J: TRBJ2-1
D: .
V: TRBV4-1
size: .
DNA: TGCGCCAGCGCTGACCGGGGGGCCGGGTCCTACAATGAGCAGTTCTTC
CDR3: CASADRGAGSYNEQFF

J: TRBJ1-2
D: .
V: TRBV5-1
size: .
DNA: TGCGCCAGCAGCCCGGGGGGGCTTGGCTACACCTTC
CDR3: CASSPGGLGYTF

J: TRBJ2-1
D: TRBD1
V: TRBV27
size: .
DNA: TGTGCCAGCAGCCAAAAACCGACAGGGGGGTACTACAATGAGCAGTTCTTC
CDR3: CASSQKPTGGYYNEQFF

J: TRBJ1-1
D: TRBD1
V: TRBV30
size: .
DNA: TGTGCCTGGGGAGGACAGGCGAACACTGAAGCTTTCTTT
CDR3: CAWGGQANTEAFF

J: TRBJ2-2
D: .
V: TRBV5-4
size: .
DNA: TGTGCCAGCAGCCGCGAGACTGGGGAGCTGTTTTTT
CDR3: CASSRETGELFF

J: TRBJ2-5
D: .
V: TRBV5-1
size: .
DNA: TGCGCCAGCAGCTTGGTAGGGACACTAGAAGAGACCCAGTACTTC
CDR3: CASSLVGTLEETQYF

J: TRBJ1-5
D: TRBD1
V: TRBV5-5
size: .
DNA: TGTGCCAGCAGCAAAGGGACAGGCAATCAGCCCCAGCATTTT
CDR3: CASSKGTGNQPQHF

J: TRBJ1-6
D: .
V: TRBV11-2
size: once
DNA: TGTGCCAGCAGCCTGGGGGCGGGGGGGAATTCACCCCTCCACTTT
CDR3: CASSLGAGGNSPLHF

J: TRBJ2-7
D: .
V: TRBV12-2
size: .
DNA: TGTGCAAGTCGCTTAGGGATCGGGACTAGCGTCTACGAGCAGTACTTC
CDR3: CASRLGIGTSVYEQYF

J: TRBJ1-2
D: .
V: TRBV7-2
size: few
DNA: TGTGCCAGCAGCTTTTTGGGCTTCGGGGACTATGGCTACACCTTC
CDR3: CASSFLGFGDYGYTF

J: TRBJ2-7
D: .
V: TRBV5-1
size: few
DNA: TGCGCCAGCAGCTTGGGGGCGGGGAACTCCTACGAGCAGTACTTC
CDR3: CASSLGAGNSYEQYF

J: TRBJ2-4
D: .
V: TRBV3-1/TRBV3-2
size: .
DNA: TGTGCCAGCAGCCAAGGAGTGGGGCCCAAAAACATTCAGTACTTC
CDR3: CASSQGVGPKNIQYF

J: TRBJ1-2
D: TRBD1
V: TRBV10-3
size: .
DNA: TGTGCCATCAGATTACAGGGACAGAATGGCTACACCTTC
CDR3: CAIRLQGQNGYTF

J: TRBJ1-4
D: .
V: TRBV7-9
size: .
DNA: TGTGCCAGCAGCTTGGGGCAGGGAAATGAAAAACTGTTTTTT
CDR3: CASSLGQGNEKLFF

J: TRBJ2-7
D: .
V: TRBV9
size: .
DNA: TGTGCCAGCAGCCCGGGAGGGACAGGGAGTGAGGCCTACGAGCAGTACTTC
CDR3: CASSPGGTGSEAYEQYF

J: TRBJ2-5
D: TRBD2
V: TRBV4-2
size: .
DNA: TGTGCCAGCAGCCAAGCGGCTAGCGGGCAAGAGACCCAGTACTTC
CDR3: CASSQAASGQETQYF

J: TRBJ1-2
D: TRBD1
V: TRBV29-1
size: .
DNA: TGCAGCGTAGCCCCCACAGGGGGCGACGGCTACACCTTC
CDR3: CSVAPTGGDGYTF

J: TRBJ1-1
D: .
V: TRBV30
size: .
DNA: TGTGCCTGGAACGGCGGGCTGGACACTGAAGCTTTCTTT
CDR3: CAWNGGLDTEAFF

J: TRBJ2-7
D: .
V: TRBV5-6
size: once
DNA: TGTGCCAGCAGCTCGCGGATCGCCTACGAGCAGTACTTC
CDR3: CASSSRIAYEQYF

J: TRBJ1-2
D: TRBD1
V: TRBV4-3
size: once
DNA: TGCGCCAGCAGCCAATCCAGGACAGGGTACTATGGCTACACCTTC
CDR3: CASSQSRTGYYGYTF

J: TRBJ1-1
D: .
V: TRBV19
size: .
DNA: TGTGCCAGTAGAACGGGAGGTCAAGGGGCTTTCTTT
CDR3: CASRTGGQGAFF

J: TRBJ1-5
D: TRBD1
V: TRBV5-4
size: .
DNA: TGTGCCAGCAGCTTGGCCGGGACAGGGGATCAGCCCCAGCATTTT
CDR3: CASSLAGTGDQPQHF

J: TRBJ1-1
D: .
V: TRBV2
size: .
DNA: TGTGCCAGCAGTGAATACCCCATAGACAGTAACACTGAAGCTTTCTTT
CDR3: CASSEYPIDSNTEAFF

J: TRBJ2-7
D: TRBD1
V: TRBV18
size: .
DNA: TGTGCCAGCTCACCGGGGGGACAGGGGATCTACGAGCAGTACTTC
CDR3: CASSPGGQGIYEQYF

J: TRBJ1-5
D: .
V: TRBV27
size: many
DNA: TGTGCCAGCAGACCCGGGACACTTAGCAATCAGCCCCAGCATTTT
CDR3: CASRPGTLSNQPQHF

J: TRBJ2-3
D: TRBD2
V: TRBV4-3
size: .
DNA: TGCGCCAGCAGCCGGACCCTAGCGGGGGGGCTAACAGATACGCAGTATTTT
CDR3: CASSRTLAGGLTDTQYF

J: TRBJ2-5
D: TRBD1
V: TRBV5-1
size: .
DNA: TGCGCCAGCAGCCCGGGACAGGGCCAGGAGACCCAGTACTTC
CDR3: CASSPGQGQETQYF

J: TRBJ1-1
D: .
V: TRBV20-1
size: .
DNA: TGCAGTGCTAGACAGGGTTTCGAAGCTTTCTTT
CDR3: CSARQGFEAFF

J: TRBJ2-7
D: TRBD1
V: TRBV2
size: .
DNA: TGTGCCAGCAGTCTTCAGACAGGGGGATACGAGCAGTACTTC
CDR3: CASSLQTGGYEQYF

J: TRBJ1-1
D: .
V: TRBV15
size: .
DNA: TGTGCCACCAGGCCCAGAACTGAAGCTTTCTTT
CDR3: CATRPRTEAFF

J: TRBJ1-6
D: TRBD1
V: TRBV5-5
size: .
DNA: TGTGCCAGCAGCTTCCGGGACAGTAACTCACCCCTCCACTTT
CDR3: CASSFRDSNSPLHF

J: TRBJ1-2
D: .
V: TRBV4-1
size: .
DNA: TGCGCCAGCAGCCAAGCATTTGGGGGGAGAGGCTACACCTTC
CDR3: CASSQAFGGRGYTF

J: TRBJ2-7
D: TRBD1
V: TRBV10-3
size: .
DNA: TGTGCCATCAGTGGTGGGACAGGGGGCCACGAGCAGTACTTC
CDR3: CAISGGTGGHEQYF

J: TRBJ1-1
D: .
V: TRBV7-3
size: .
DNA: TGTGCCAGCAGCCTGGTCTCCGGGAGCCAGGAAGCTTTCTTT
CDR3: CASSLVSGSQEAFF

J: TRBJ2-1
D: .
V: TRBV5-1
size: .
DNA: TGCGCCAGCAGCTTGGTCGGGGGATCACTCAATGAGCAGTTCTTC
CDR3: CASSLVGGSLNEQFF